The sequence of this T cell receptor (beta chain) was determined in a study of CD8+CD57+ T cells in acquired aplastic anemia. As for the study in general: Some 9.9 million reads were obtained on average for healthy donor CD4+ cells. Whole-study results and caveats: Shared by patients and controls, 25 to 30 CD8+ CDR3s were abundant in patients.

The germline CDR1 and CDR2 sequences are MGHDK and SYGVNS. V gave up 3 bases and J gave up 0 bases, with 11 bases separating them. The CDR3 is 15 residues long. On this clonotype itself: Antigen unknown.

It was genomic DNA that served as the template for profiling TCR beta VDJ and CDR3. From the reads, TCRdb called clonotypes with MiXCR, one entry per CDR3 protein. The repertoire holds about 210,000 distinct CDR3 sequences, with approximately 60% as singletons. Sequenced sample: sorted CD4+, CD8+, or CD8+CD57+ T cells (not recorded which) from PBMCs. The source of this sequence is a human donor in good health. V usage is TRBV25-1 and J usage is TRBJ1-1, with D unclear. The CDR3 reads CASSEKGVMNTEAFF. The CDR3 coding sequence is TGTGCCAGCAGTGAGAAAGGAGTCATGAACACTGAAGCTTTCTTT.